This T cell receptor beta chain was retrieved from a study of blood T cell repertoires in COVID-19. The method was immunoSEQ multiplex PCR; TCRdb's version includes in-frame clones alone and lacks a portion of them. Among over 200,000 clones listed, roughly 88% were seen once. Only a few counts were recorded for this clone. The CDR3 has 14 amino acids. The V and J ends lost 5 bases and 7 bases, in that order; junction bases with no gene match: 6. Germline loops: CDR1 SEHNR, CDR2 FQNEAQ (reference sequence). This sequence originates from a man aged 35 to 55 who had recovered from COVID-19. The sequencing sample was made of peripheral blood. V and J are TRBV7-9 and TRBJ1-5; TRBD1 matches 9 bases. The CDR3 coding sequence is TGTGCCAGCAGCAGGGACAGGGCGGACCAGCCCCAGCATTTT. Translated, it gives CASSRDRADQPQHF.